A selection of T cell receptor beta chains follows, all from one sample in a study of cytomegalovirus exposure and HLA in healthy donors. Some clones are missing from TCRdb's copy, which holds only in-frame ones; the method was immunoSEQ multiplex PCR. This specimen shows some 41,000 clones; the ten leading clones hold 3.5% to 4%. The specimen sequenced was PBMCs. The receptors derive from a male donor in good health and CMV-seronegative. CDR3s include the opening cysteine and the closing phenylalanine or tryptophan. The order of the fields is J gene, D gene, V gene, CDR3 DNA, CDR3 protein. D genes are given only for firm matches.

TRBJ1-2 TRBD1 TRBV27 TGTGCCAGCAGTTCAACCGGGACAGATTATGGCTACACCTTC CASSSTGTDYGYTF
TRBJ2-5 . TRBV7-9 TGTGCCAGCAGCATCCGGGACACTAAATACTTC CASSIRDTKYF
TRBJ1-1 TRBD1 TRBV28 TGTGCCAGCAGTCCCCGGACAGGTGCAGTCGCTGAAGCTTTCTTT CASSPRTGAVAEAFF
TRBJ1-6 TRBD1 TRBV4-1 TGCGCCAGCAGCCCAAGGACAGGAGCAAATTCACCCCTCCACTTT CASSPRTGANSPLHF
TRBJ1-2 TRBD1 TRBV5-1 TGCGCCAGCAGCTTGGGGGTTGGACAGGGCTATGGCTACACCTTC CASSLGVGQGYGYTF
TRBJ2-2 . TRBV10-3 TGTGCCATCAGTGAGCAGGGTAGCTTTAGCGGGGAGCTGTTTTTT CAISEQGSFSGELFF
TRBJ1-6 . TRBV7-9 TGTGCCAGCAGCACTATTTATAATTCACCCCTCCACTTT CASSTIYNSPLHF
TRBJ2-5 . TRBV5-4 TGTGCCAGCAGCTTGGGACTCGTCAAAGGGACCCAGTACTTC CASSLGLVKGTQYF
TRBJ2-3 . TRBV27 TGTGCCAGCAGTTGGGCATCCACAGATACGCAGTATTTT CASSWASTDTQYF
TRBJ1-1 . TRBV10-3 TGTGCCATCAGTGAGTCACCCACTAACCCTGCTTTCTTT CAISESPTNPAFF
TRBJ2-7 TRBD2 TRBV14 TGTGCCAGCAGCCACGCGGGGGGGACCTACGAGCAGTACTTC CASSHAGGTYEQYF
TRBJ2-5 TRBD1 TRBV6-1 TGTGCCAGCAGTGAATACAGGGGATCGGTCCAAGAGACCCAGTACTTC CASSEYRGSVQETQYF
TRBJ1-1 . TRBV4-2 TGTGCCAGCAGCACGACAGTGAACACTGAAGATTTCTTT CASSTTVNTEDFF
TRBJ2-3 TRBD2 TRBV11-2 TGTGCCAGCAGTTTTAACAGACTAGCGACGGATACGCAGTATTTT CASSFNRLATDTQYF